This T cell receptor (beta chain) was identified during a study of blood T cell repertoires in COVID-19. Looking at the study overall: Some COVID-19 samples were acute and others convalescent; all came from the United States, Italy and Spain. PBMCs, B-cell-depleted T cells, or T cells provided the cDNA or gDNA that made up the material.

Germline assignment: CDR1 SGHKS and CDR2 YYEKEE (reference sequence). The CDR3 is 14 amino acids. V shed 2 bases, J shed 6 bases, and the junction held 7 bases outside the gene matches. In the study's own analysis: Researchers report that nucleated cell counts were estimated from reference gene primer amplification. TCRdb keeps only in-frame clones here, not all; method: immunoSEQ multiplex PCR. V and J calls and clone size come straight from that table; D and trimming were deduced from the DNA. Among about 160,000 clones listed, 75% to 90% were seen once. This clone was seen a single time. V and J are TRBV5-5 and TRBJ1-2; 7 positions agree with TRBD1. The sequenced material came from peripheral blood. The TCR originated in a human donor in a cohort sampled during active COVID-19. The CDR3 loop is CASSLYQTGNGYTF. The CDR3 bases are TGTGCCAGCAGCTTATACCAGACAGGGAATGGCTACACCTTC. The full variable domain, its missing parts supplied by reference TRBV5-5 and TRBJ1-2, is DAGVTQSPTHLIKTRGQQVTLRCSPISGHKSVSWYQQVLGQGPQFIFQYYEKEERGRGNFPDRFSARQFPNYSSELNVNALLLGDSALYLCASSLYQTGNGYTFGSGTRLTVV.